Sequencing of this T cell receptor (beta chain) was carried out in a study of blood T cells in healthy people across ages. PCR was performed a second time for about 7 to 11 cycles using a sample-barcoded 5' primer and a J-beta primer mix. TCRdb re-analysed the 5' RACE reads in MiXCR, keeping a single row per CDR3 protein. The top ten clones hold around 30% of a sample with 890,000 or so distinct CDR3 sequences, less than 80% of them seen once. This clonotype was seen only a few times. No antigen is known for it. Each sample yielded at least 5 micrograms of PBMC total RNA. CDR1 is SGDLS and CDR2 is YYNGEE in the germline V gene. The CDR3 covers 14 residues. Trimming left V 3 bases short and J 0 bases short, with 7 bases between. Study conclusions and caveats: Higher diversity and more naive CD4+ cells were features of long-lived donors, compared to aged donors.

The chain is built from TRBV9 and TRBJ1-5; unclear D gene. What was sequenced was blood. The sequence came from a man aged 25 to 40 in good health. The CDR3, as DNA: TGTGCCAGCAGCGGCCTGGATAGCAATCAGCCCCAGCATTTT. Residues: CASSGLDSNQPQHF.